The 23 T cell receptor beta chains below all came from one sample that was sequenced in a study of T cells after yellow fever vaccination. TCRdb used MiXCR to reprocess the 5' RACE reads, holding one entry per CDR3 protein. This sample has around 600,000 distinct CDR3 sequences; 12% occur once, and the top ten carry about 15%. The sequencing here drew on PBMCs, taken on the day of the yellow fever booster vaccination. The receptors were sampled from a man in his thirties or forties who received the YFV17D yellow fever vaccine.

The genes are TRBV21-1 and TRBJ2-7. TRBV21-1 is a pseudogene. The CDR3 contains 12 residues. CDR3 residues: CASSRMSYEQYF. Written as DNA, the CDR3 is TGTGCCAGCAGCAGGATGTCCTACGAGCAGTACTTC.

The chain couples TRBV23-1 to TRBJ2-1, with 7 nucleotides matching TRBD2. TRBV23-1 falls under the ORF class, with uncertain function. The V segment lost 0 bases and the J segment 6 bases; nucleotides outside the gene matches: 8. The CDR3 is 16 amino acids. In DNA, the CDR3 is TGCGCCAGCAGTCAATCGTCGGTAGCGGGTCTCAATGAGCAGTTCTTC. Protein sequence: CASSQSSVAGLNEQFF.

The chain combines TRBV5-4 with TRBJ2-5; 9 nucleotides line up with TRBD2. Germline V gives CDR1 SGHNT, CDR2 YYREEE (reference sequence). J gave up 4 bases and V 5 bases, and 6 bases lay outside the gene matches. The CDR3 consists of 14 residues. CDR3 nucleotide sequence: TGTGCCAGCAGATATAGCGGGAGCCCAGAGACCCAGTACTTC. Its translation is CASRYSGSPETQYF.

Ten or more counts support this clonotype. The chain uses TRBV20-1 and TRBJ1-1, with D perhaps TRBD1 (6 bases). Per the germline V gene, CDR1 is DFQATT and CDR2 is SNEGSKA (reference sequence). CDR3 size: 16 residues. Trimming stripped 0 bases from V and 5 bases from J, with 19 bases between. Here the CDR3 DNA reads TGCAGTGCTAGAGAAGGGTTTGACAGGAGGGGGACTGAAGCTTTCTTT. It encodes CSAREGFDRRGTEAFF.

The sample holds a few counts of this clonotype. The chain employs TRBV20-1 and TRBJ1-1, with 8 bases lining up with TRBD1. Germline V gene lookup returns CDR1 DFQATT and CDR2 SNEGSKA (reference sequence). This CDR3 is 13 amino acids long. V shed 3 bases and J 3 bases; nucleotides not matched to a gene: 3. The CDR3: CSASWTGHTEAFF. The CDR3 bases are TGCAGTGCTAGTTGGACAGGGCACACTGAAGCTTTCTTT.

This clonotype has just a few counts. The rearrangement uses TRBV7-2 and TRBJ1-5, with D tentatively TRBD1 (6 bases). CDR3 size: 14 residues. The V end lost 5 bases, the J end lost 11 bases, and 19 bases lay between the germline ends. Looked up from germline, CDR1 is SGHTA and CDR2 is FQGNSA. The CDR3 region is CASSLQGTIEAQHF. For the CDR3, the DNA is TGTGCCAGCAGCCTACAGGGCACAATCGAAGCCCAGCATTTT.

This clonotype has a count of ten or more. This chain links TRBV6-2 or TRBV6-3 with TRBJ2-3, with D perhaps matching TRBD2 (6 bases). With 0 bases removed from V and 4 bases from J, the gap between germline ends came to 11 bases. The CDR3 totals 15 residues. Per the germline V gene, CDR1 is MNHEY and CDR2 is SVGEGT. The CDR3 DNA is TGTGCCAGCAGTTACTCGGACGGAGGGCCAGATACGCAGTATTTT. It encodes CASSYSDGGPDTQYF.

The chain combines TRBV5-4 with TRBJ2-5; 8 nucleotides line up with TRBD1. The CDR3 runs to 14 residues. Germline V gene lookup returns CDR1 SGHNT and CDR2 YYREEE (reference sequence). Trimming took 1 base from V and 3 from J; bases not matched to a gene: 2. The CDR3 nucleotides read TGTGCCAGCAGCTTGTTGACAGGGGAAGAGACCCAGTACTTC. It is translated as CASSLLTGEETQYF.

This clonotype was seen at least ten times. V gene TRBV20-1 combines with J gene TRBJ2-5, with 8 nucleotides matching TRBD2. CDR3 length: 15 residues. Germline CDR1 reads DFQATT; CDR2 reads SNEGSKA (reference sequence). With V trimmed by 0 bases and J by 4 bases, 7 bases remained unmatched. CDR3 loop: CSARDYSGRGETQYF. The CDR3 region has the DNA TGCAGTGCTAGAGACTACAGCGGGAGAGGAGAGACCCAGTACTTC.

Points on this clonotype: An end of the junction differs from the germline gene, which may be a read error. J is TRBJ2-1 and V is TRBV5-1; D gene ambiguous. The germline CDR1 and CDR2 sequences are SGHRS and YFSETQ. CDR3 length equals 15 residues. CDR3 coding DNA: TGCGCCAGCACCTTGGTAGGGCACTCCTACAATGAGCAGTTCTTC. Amino acid sequence: CASTLVGHSYNEQFF.

This clonotype occurred many times. The V and J genes are TRBV11-3 and TRBJ2-1; 9 bases map to TRBD2. CDR3 length: 15 amino acids. V dropped 3 bases and J dropped 6; count of bases not matched to a gene: 6. Germline V gene sequence: CDR1 SGHNT, CDR2 YENEEA. CDR3 sequence reads: CASSLGGRDSNEQFF. CDR3 coding DNA: TGTGCCAGCAGCTTGGGCGGGAGGGATAGCAATGAGCAGTTCTTC.

This clonotype was counted between two and nine times. V gene TRBV7-9 combines with J gene TRBJ2-7; D is undetermined. The CDR3 spans 13 residues. Looked up from germline, CDR1 is SEHNR and CDR2 is FQNEAQ (reference sequence). The ends were cut back, 3 bases at V and 0 bases at J, with 6 bases in the middle. CDR3 DNA: TGTGCCAGCAGCTTTGACAACTCCTACGAGCAGTACTTC. This encodes CASSFDNSYEQYF.

This clonotype was counted between two and nine times. The chain carries TRBV15 and TRBJ2-5; D unclear. Germline-derived CDR1 and CDR2 are LNHNV and YYDKDF (reference sequence). The CDR3 covers 14 residues. V was cut by 0 bases and J by 2 bases, with 7 bases left in between. The CDR3 sequence: CATSRDVRQETQYF. CDR3 in DNA: TGTGCCACCAGCAGAGATGTCAGGCAAGAGACCCAGTACTTC.

This clonotype was seen a handful of times. This chain links TRBV6-5 with TRBJ1-1; D may be TRBD1 (6 bases). The CDR3 contains 13 residues. The germline gives CDR1 MNHEY, CDR2 SVGAGI. Trimming cost V 0 bases and J 10 bases, with 12 bases left between them. The chain's CDR3 is CASSYSIQGGAFF. For the CDR3, the DNA is TGTGCCAGCAGTTACTCGATACAGGGTGGAGCTTTCTTT.

The rearrangement uses TRBV12-3 or TRBV12-4 and TRBJ1-2; 8 bases map to TRBD1. The CDR3 spans 13 residues. V was clipped by 5 bases and J by 7 bases; unmatched bases: 6. The CDR3 DNA is TGTGCCAGCAGTCGCGACAGGGGAGTTGGCTACACCTTC. The encoded protein is CASSRDRGVGYTF.

There are many counts of this clonotype. V gene TRBV5-1 combines with J gene TRBJ2-2; 10 positions match TRBD2. This CDR3 is 15 amino acids long. V lost 5 bases and J lost 4; bases outside the gene matches: 5. Per germline, CDR1 SGHRS and CDR2 YFSETQ. The CDR3 loop is CASSPSGSSTGELFF. The CDR3 region has the DNA TGCGCCAGCAGTCCTAGCGGGAGTAGCACCGGGGAGCTGTTTTTT. Full variable domain (missing parts from reference TRBV5-1 and TRBJ2-2): KAGVTQTPRYLIKTRGQQVTLSCSPISGHRSVSWYQQTPGQGLQFLFEYFSETQRNKGNFPGRFSGRQFSNSRSEMNVSTLELGDSALYLCASSPSGSSTGELFFGEGSRLTVL.

Ten or more counts support this clonotype. The chain employs TRBV12-3 or TRBV12-4 and TRBJ2-3; D is ambiguous. The CDR3 is 14 residues long. Trimming removed 3 bases from V and 6 bases from J, with 13 bases in between. The CDR3 sequence is CASSFPKGQDTQYF. CDR3 sequence (DNA): TGTGCCAGCAGTTTCCCCAAGGGCCAGGATACGCAGTATTTT.

This clonotype was recorded a few times. The junction departs from germline at one end; a sequencing error may be responsible. The J gene is TRBJ1-1, the V gene TRBV20-1; D is undetermined. Germline V gene lookup returns CDR1 DFQATT and CDR2 SNEGSKA (reference sequence). The CDR3 length is 14 residues. CDR3 sequence reads: CSAREGAENTEAFF. In DNA, the CDR3 is TGCAGTGCGAGAGAAGGTGCAGAGAACACTGAAGCTTTCTTT.

V and J are TRBV6-2 or TRBV6-3 and TRBJ2-3, with D maybe TRBD2 (6 bases). CDR3 length: 14 residues. Germline V gene lookup returns CDR1 MNHEY and CDR2 SVGEGT. Trimming cost V 6 bases and J 5 bases, with 15 bases left between them. CDR3 sequence reads: CASSSSAWRDTQYF. Written as DNA, the CDR3 is TGTGCCAGCAGCTCTAGCGCCTGGAGAGATACGCAGTATTTT.

The chain combines TRBV6-1 with TRBJ2-1, with 15 bases aligning to TRBD2. The CDR3 spans 15 residues. Germline V gene data show CDR1 as MNHNS and CDR2 as SASEGT. J was trimmed by 9 bases and V by 2 bases; bases with no gene match: 2. CDR3 DNA: TGTGCCAGCAGTGAACAGGGACTAGCGGGAGGTGAGCAGTTCTTC. It yields the protein CASSEQGLAGGEQFF.

The rearrangement uses TRBV11-2 and TRBJ2-3, with 8 bases matching TRBD1. Germline loops: CDR1 SGHAT, CDR2 FQNNGV. CDR3 size: 15 residues. After removal of 4 bases from V and 6 bases from J, the junction contained 9 bases not matched to a gene. The CDR3 coding sequence is TGTGCCAGCAGCTCTTGGACAGGGAAGGTGGATACGCAGTATTTT. Residues: CASSSWTGKVDTQYF.

V is TRBV12-3 or TRBV12-4 and J is TRBJ1-1; no clear D. The V end lost 5 bases, the J end lost 5 bases, and 15 bases lay between the germline ends. The CDR3 totals 14 residues. CDR3 sequence: CASSSSMGRTEAFF. Here the CDR3 DNA reads TGTGCCAGCAGTAGTTCTATGGGGAGAACTGAAGCTTTCTTT.

The sample holds a few counts of this clonotype. The chain has TRBV20-1 and TRBJ2-3; D is ambiguous. Trimming took 4 bases from V and 2 from J, leaving 10 bases between them. The CDR3 sequence is 13 residues long. Germline V CDR1 and CDR2: DFQATT, SNEGSKA (reference sequence). The CDR3 here is CSAKDPSTDTQYF. CDR3 nucleotides: TGCAGTGCTAAGGATCCATCCACAGATACGCAGTATTTT.